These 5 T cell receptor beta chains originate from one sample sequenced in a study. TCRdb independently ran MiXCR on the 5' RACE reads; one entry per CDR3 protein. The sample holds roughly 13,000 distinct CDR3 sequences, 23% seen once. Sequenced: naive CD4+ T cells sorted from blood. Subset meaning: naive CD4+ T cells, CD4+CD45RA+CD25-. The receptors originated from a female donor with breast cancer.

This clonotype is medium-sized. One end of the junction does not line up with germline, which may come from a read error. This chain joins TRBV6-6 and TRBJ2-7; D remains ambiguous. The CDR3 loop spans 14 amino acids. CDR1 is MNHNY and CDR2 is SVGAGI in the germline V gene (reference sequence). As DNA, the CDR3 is TGTGCCTGCAGTTACTCGACTGGCACCTACGAGCAGTACTTC. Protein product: CACSYSTGTYEQYF.

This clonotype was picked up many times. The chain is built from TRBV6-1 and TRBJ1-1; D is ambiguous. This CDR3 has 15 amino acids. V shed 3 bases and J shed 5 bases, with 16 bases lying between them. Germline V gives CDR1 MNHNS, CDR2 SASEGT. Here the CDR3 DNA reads TGTGCCAGCAGTGACAGCGGCAGTGCGAGAACTGAAGCTTTCTTT. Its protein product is CASSDSGSARTEAFF.

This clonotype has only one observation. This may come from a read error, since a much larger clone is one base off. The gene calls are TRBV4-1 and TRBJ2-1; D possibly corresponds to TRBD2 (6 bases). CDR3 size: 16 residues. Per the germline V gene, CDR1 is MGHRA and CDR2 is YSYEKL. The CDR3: CACSQVTAGGKAEQFF. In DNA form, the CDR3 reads TGCGCCTGCAGCCAAGTCACGGCCGGCGGGAAGGCTGAGCAGTTCTTC.

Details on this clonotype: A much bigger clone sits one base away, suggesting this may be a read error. The CDR3: CASSNPGAYGQYF. As DNA, the CDR3 is TGTGCCAGCAGTAACCCAGGGGCCTACGGGCAGTACTTC. J is TRBJ2-7 and V is TRBV6-5, with D perhaps matching TRBD1 (6 bases). CDR1 and CDR2 (germline): MNHEY, SVGAGI. The CDR3 has 13 amino acids.

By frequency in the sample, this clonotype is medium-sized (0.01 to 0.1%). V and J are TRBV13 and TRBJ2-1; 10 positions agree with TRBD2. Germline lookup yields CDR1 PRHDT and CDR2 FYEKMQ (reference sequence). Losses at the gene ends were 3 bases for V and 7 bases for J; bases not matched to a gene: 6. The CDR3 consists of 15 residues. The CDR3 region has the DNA TGTGCCAGCAGCTTGAGCCAGCGGGAGGGGAATGAGCAGTTCTTC. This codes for CASSLSQREGNEQFF.